What follows is one T cell receptor (beta chain) and its context. Its antigen remains unknown. The entry originates in a study of Ad26.COV2.S vaccination and SARS-CoV-2 variants. Study-wide context: Ad26.COV2.S arm of COV1001 included the donor.

Trimming left V 4 bases short and J 9 bases short, with 10 bases between. The CDR3 has 13 residues. Per the germline V gene, CDR1 is MGHDK and CDR2 is SYGVNS. Clones were sequenced by immunoSEQ multiplex PCR, and TCRdb holds only the in-frame ones, with some missing. The sample consists of 500,000 or so clones, around 85% of them appearing once. Study-wide results and limits: Reported post-vaccination CD8+ and CD4+ T cell responses to spike showed substantial breadth.

Stated treatment: roughly 18 received Ad26.COV2.S at low or high dose, single or two shots; about 5 received placebo; per-sample allocation not given. Vaccine and placebo recipients were sampled on day 63 after the first injection. Sequences were derived from peripheral blood, sampled in a trial of Ad26.COV2.S vaccine versus placebo. This TCR derives from a person between 18 and 65 years old who received the Ad26.COV2.S COVID-19 vaccine or a placebo. The V and J genes are TRBV25-1 and TRBJ1-6; no clear D. The DNA of the CDR3 is TGTGCCAGCAGTGGGTTTCTGGCTTCACCCCTCCACTTT. Translation gives CASSGFLASPLHF.